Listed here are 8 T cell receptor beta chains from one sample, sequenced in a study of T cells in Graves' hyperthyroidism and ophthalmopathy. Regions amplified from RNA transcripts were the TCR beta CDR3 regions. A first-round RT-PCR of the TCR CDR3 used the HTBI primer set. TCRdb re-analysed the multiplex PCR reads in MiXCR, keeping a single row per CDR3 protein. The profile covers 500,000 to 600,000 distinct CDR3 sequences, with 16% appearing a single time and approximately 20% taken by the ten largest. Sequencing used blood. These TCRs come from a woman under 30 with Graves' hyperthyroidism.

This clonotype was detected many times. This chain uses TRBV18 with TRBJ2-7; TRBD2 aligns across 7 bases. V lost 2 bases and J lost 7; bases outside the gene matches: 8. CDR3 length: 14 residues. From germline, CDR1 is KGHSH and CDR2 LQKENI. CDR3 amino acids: CASSPIPGGEEQYF. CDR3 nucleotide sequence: TGTGCCAGCTCACCAATCCCGGGGGGTGAGGAGCAGTACTTC.

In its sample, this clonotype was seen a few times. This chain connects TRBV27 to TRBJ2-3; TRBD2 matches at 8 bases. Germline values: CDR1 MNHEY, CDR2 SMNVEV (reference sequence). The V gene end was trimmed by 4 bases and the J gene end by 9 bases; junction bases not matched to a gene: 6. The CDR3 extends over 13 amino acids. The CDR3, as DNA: TGTGCCAGCAGTTCTGGGACTAGAGTCACGCAGTATTTT. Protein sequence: CASSSGTRVTQYF.

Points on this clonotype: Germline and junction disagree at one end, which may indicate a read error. CDR3 nucleotides: TGTGCCAGCAGTTTTCCCCGGACAGGCGGCACAGATGCGCAGTATTTT. This translates into CASSFPRTGGTDAQYF. The chain links TRBV28 to TRBJ2-3, with 7 bases aligning to TRBD1. Germline CDR1 MDHEN, CDR2 SYDVKM. CDR3 length: 16 amino acids.

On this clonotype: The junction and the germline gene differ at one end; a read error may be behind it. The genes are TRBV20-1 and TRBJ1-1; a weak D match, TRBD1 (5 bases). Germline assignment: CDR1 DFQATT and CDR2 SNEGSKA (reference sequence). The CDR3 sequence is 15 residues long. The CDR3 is CSALLPRGGNTETFF. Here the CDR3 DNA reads TGCAGTGCTTTGTTACCCCGTGGGGGGAACACTGAAACTTTCTTT.

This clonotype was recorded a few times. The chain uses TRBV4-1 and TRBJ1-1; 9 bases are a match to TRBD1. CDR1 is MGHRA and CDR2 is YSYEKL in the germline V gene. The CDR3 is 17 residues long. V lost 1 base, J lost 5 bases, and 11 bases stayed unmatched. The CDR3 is CASSQVVTGGRNTEAFF. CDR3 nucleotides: TGCGCCAGCAGCCAAGTGGTGACAGGGGGAAGGAATACTGAAGCTTTCTTT.

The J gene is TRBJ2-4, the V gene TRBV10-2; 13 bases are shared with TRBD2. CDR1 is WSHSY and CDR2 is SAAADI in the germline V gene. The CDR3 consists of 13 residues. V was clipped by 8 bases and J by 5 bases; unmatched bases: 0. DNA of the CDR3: TGCGCCAGCGGACTAGCGGGGGAAAACATTCAGTACTTC. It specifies CASGLAGENIQYF.

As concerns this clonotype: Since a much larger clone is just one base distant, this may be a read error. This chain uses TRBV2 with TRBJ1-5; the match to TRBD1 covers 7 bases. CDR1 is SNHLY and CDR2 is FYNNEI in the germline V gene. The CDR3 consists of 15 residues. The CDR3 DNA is TGTGCCAGCAGTGAAAGTCAGGGGGGGAGTCAGCCCCCGCATTTT. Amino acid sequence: CASSESQGGSQPPHF. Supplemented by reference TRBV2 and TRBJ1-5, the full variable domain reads EPEVTQTPSHQVTQMGQEVILRCVPISNHLYFYWYRQILGQKVEFLVSFYNNEISEKSEIFDDQFSVERPDGSNFTLKIRSTKLEDSAMYFCASSESQGGSQPPHFGDGTRLSIL.

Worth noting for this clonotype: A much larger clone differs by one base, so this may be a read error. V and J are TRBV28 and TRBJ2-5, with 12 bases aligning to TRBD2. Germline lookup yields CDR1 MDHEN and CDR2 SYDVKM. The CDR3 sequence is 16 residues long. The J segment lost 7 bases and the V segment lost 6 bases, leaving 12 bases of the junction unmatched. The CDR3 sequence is CASSLDSLLAGGTQYF. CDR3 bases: TGTGCCAGCAGCTTGGACAGTTTACTAGCGGGAGGGACCCAGTACTTC.